The 15 T cell receptor beta chains below all came from one sample that was sequenced in a study of cytomegalovirus exposure and HLA in healthy donors. It was with 60 Vbeta and 13 Jbeta primers that the PCR ran. Assay: immunoSEQ multiplex PCR; the TCRdb copy retains only in-frame clones and omits some. The repertoire holds some 110,000 clones, with 76% as singletons. The sample was PBMCs. The source is a man aged 50 to 59 in good health and CMV-seropositive.

The chain links TRBV4-3 to TRBJ1-3; a weak D match, TRBD1 (5 bases). The CDR3 contains 14 residues. Trimming removed 2 bases from V and 8 bases from J, with 13 bases in between. CDR1 LGHNA and CDR2 YSLEER come from the germline V gene. In DNA form, the CDR3 reads TGCGCCAGCAGCCAACTTCAGGGTTCGGACACCATATATTTT. The encoded protein is CASSQLQGSDTIYF.

This clone was picked up a small number of times. The chain uses TRBV2 and TRBJ2-2; 11 bases are a match to TRBD2. In germline, CDR1 is SNHLY, CDR2 FYNNEI. The J segment lost 3 bases and the V segment lost 7 bases, leaving 13 bases of the junction unmatched. This CDR3 contains 18 residues. CDR3 bases: TGTGCCAGCACCTTAGGACTAGCGGGCGGGAGGGACACCGGGGAGCTGTTTTTT. Amino acid sequence: CASTLGLAGGRDTGELFF.

This chain joins TRBV9 and TRBJ2-3; tentatively, D is TRBD1 (6 bases). The V gene's germline CDR1 is SGDLS and CDR2 YYNGEE. This CDR3 has 15 residues. Trimming shortened V by 3 bases and J by 0 bases, and 11 bases separated the two germline ends. The CDR3 loop reads CASSARQASTDTQYF. CDR3 nucleotide sequence: TGTGCCAGCAGCGCCCGACAGGCTAGCACAGATACGCAGTATTTT.

The V gene is TRBV9, the J gene TRBJ2-1, with 8 bases lining up with TRBD2. The junction had 11 bases not matched to a gene; V was cut back by 4 bases and J by 2 bases. CDR1 and CDR2 from the germline V gene are SGDLS and YYNGEE. The CDR3 has 17 amino acids. CDR3 nucleotides: TGTGCCAGCAGCCTCCCCCGGGCGGGGGGTGCCTACAATGAGCAGTTCTTC. Its translation is CASSLPRAGGAYNEQFF.

This clone was counted between two and nine times. The chain recombines TRBV11-3 with TRBJ1-2; no firm D call. Germline V lookup: CDR1 SGHNT, CDR2 YENEEA. This CDR3 comprises 15 residues. The V gene lost 4 bases and the J gene lost 0 bases, with 12 bases spanning the gap. CDR3 amino acids: CASSSYGPANYGYTF. CDR3 DNA: TGTGCCAGCAGCTCCTATGGGCCAGCTAACTATGGCTACACCTTC.

The chain combines TRBV5-6 with TRBJ2-7, with 11 bases lining up with TRBD2. Germline lookup yields CDR1 SGHDT and CDR2 YYEEEE. CDR3 length equals 16 residues. V shed 5 bases, J shed 0 bases, and the junction held 7 bases outside the gene matches. The CDR3 region has the DNA TGTGCCAGCAGGGGTAGCGGGGGGGTGGTCTCCTACGAGCAGTACTTC. This codes for CASRGSGGVVSYEQYF.

In its sample, this clone was seen a few times. The chain uses TRBV5-6 and TRBJ1-5; TRBD1 aligns across 11 bases. The CDR3 loop spans 14 amino acids. Losses at the gene ends were 4 bases for V and 9 bases for J; bases not matched to a gene: 6. Germline values: CDR1 SGHDT, CDR2 YYEEEE. The CDR3 coding sequence is TGTGCCAGCAGCCCCGGGACAGGGGGGAGGCCCCAGCATTTT. Translating gives CASSPGTGGRPQHF.

This chain connects TRBV5-5 to TRBJ1-5; 10 nucleotides agree with TRBD1. V lost 2 bases to trimming and J lost 4 bases; unmatched junction nucleotides: 9. The CDR3 covers 17 residues. Germline CDR1 is SGHKS and CDR2 is YYEKEE (reference sequence). The CDR3 loop is CASSFGWDRGKNQPQHF. For the CDR3, the DNA is TGTGCCAGCAGCTTCGGATGGGACAGGGGTAAAAATCAGCCCCAGCATTTT.

Comment on this clone: The sample contains more than one DNA sequence encoding this CDR3. V usage is TRBV27 and J usage is TRBJ1-1; 7 positions agree with TRBD1. The CDR3 extends over 14 amino acids. Germline CDR1 is MNHEY and CDR2 is SMNVEV (reference sequence). The junction had 8 bases not matched to a gene; V was cut back by 6 bases and J by 4 bases. The CDR3 protein is CASSFRQGGTEAFF. CDR3 bases: TGTGCCAGCAGCTTTAGACAGGGTGGCACTGAAGCTTTCTTT.

V is TRBV27 and J is TRBJ2-3, with 12 nucleotides matching TRBD1. Germline CDR1 reads MNHEY; CDR2 reads SMNVEV (reference sequence). The CDR3 has 16 residues. Germline trimming cut 2 bases from V and 5 bases from J; bases unmatched to any gene: 5. This chain's CDR3 is CASSLRGQGAKDTQYF. In DNA form, the CDR3 reads TGTGCCAGCAGTTTACGGGGACAGGGGGCGAAAGATACGCAGTATTTT.

The V call is TRBV6-1, the J call TRBJ2-3, with 7 bases aligning to TRBD1. V shed 11 bases, J shed 2 bases, and the junction held 7 bases outside the gene matches. The germline gives CDR1 MNHNS, CDR2 SASEGT. This CDR3 contains 13 residues. CDR3 DNA sequence: TGTGCCCCCAGGGGGAAATCCACAGATACGCAGTATTTT. The encoded protein is CAPRGKSTDTQYF.

The rearrangement links TRBV6-5 to TRBJ1-5; D ambiguous. The germline V gene has CDR1 MNHEY and CDR2 SVGAGI. CDR3 length: 11 amino acids. The ends were cut back, 2 bases at V and 7 bases at J, with 3 bases in the middle. The CDR3 DNA follows: TGTGCCAGCAGTTACCGGCAGCCCCAGCATTTT. Its protein product is CASSYRQPQHF.

The chain recombines TRBV5-1 with TRBJ2-6; D call uncertain. The CDR3 extends over 16 amino acids. Germline V CDR1 and CDR2: SGHRS, YFSETQ. Trimming cost V 0 bases and J 2 bases, with 9 bases left between them. CDR3: CASSLAGNTGANVLTF. The CDR3 DNA reads as TGCGCCAGCAGCTTGGCGGGTAATACTGGGGCCAACGTCCTGACTTTC. The whole variable domain, filled in from reference TRBV5-1 and TRBJ2-6, reads KAGVTQTPRYLIKTRGQQVTLSCSPISGHRSVSWYQQTPGQGLQFLFEYFSETQRNKGNFPGRFSGRQFSNSRSEMNVSTLELGDSALYLCASSLAGNTGANVLTFGAGSRLTVL.

The chain combines TRBV27 with TRBJ2-2, with TRBD2 identical over 9 bases. Looked up from germline, CDR1 is MNHEY and CDR2 is SMNVEV (reference sequence). With 6 bases clipped from V and 5 bases from J, the junction kept 10 bases outside the gene matches. This CDR3 contains 16 residues. The CDR3 is CASSYRTAGGTGELFF. The CDR3 bases are TGTGCCAGCAGCTACAGGACAGCGGGAGGAACCGGGGAGCTGTTTTTT.

This clone occurred once. This rearrangement joins TRBV6-5 to TRBJ1-2; D remains ambiguous. V was shortened by 4 bases and J by 4 bases, with 7 bases between the two germline ends. CDR3 length: 12 amino acids. CDR1 and CDR2 from the germline V gene are MNHEY and SVGAGI. The CDR3 region is CASSSSGYGYTF. CDR3 bases: TGTGCCAGCAGTTCTAGTGGCTATGGCTACACCTTC.